This TCR beta chain appears in the sequencing data of a study of tumor-infiltrating lymphocytes in primary liver carcinoma. At the level of the study: Primary liver carcinomas in the patients were surgically resected.

Out of unsorted whole blood came the blood RNA, and germline DNA was extracted as well. cDNA specific to TCR beta was made from around 470 ng of total RNA, with a constant-region primer employed for priming. For TCR beta, libraries were produced by three nested multiplex PCR rounds using slightly modified ARM-PCR. TCRdb re-called the multiplex PCR reads through MiXCR, storing one row per CDR3 protein. This repertoire shows 150,000 to 200,000 distinct CDR3 sequences, about 60% found once; its top ten account for about 72%. This sequence was found in a man in his forties with primary liver carcinoma and hepatitis B virus infection. What was sequenced was peripheral blood.

The CDR3 is CASLSPANTGELFF. Here the CDR3 DNA reads TGTGCCAGCCTGTCGCCAGCTAACACCGGGGAGCTGTTTTTT. The chain has TRBV6-6 and TRBJ2-2; D remains ambiguous. The CDR3 contains 14 residues. The germline CDR1 and CDR2 sequences are MNHNY and SVGAGI (reference sequence). V lost 8 bases to trimming and J lost 2 bases, with 12 bases between them.